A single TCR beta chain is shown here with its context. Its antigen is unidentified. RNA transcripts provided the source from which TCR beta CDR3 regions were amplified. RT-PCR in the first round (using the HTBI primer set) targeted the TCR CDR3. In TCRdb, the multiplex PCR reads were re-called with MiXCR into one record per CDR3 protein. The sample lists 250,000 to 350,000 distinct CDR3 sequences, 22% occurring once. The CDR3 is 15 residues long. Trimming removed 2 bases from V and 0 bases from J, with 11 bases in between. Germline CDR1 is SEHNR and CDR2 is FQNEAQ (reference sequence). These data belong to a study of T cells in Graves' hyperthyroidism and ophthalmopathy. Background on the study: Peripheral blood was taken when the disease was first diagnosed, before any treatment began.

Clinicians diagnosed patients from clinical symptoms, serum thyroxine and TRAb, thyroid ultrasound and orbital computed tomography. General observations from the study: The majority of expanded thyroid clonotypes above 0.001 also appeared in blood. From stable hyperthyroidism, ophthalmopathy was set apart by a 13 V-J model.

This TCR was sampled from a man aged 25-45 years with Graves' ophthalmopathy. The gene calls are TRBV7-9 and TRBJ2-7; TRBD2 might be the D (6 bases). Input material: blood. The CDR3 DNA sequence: TGTGCCAGCAGCTTAACTAGCAGGAGCTCCTACGAGCAGTACTTC. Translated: CASSLTSRSSYEQYF.